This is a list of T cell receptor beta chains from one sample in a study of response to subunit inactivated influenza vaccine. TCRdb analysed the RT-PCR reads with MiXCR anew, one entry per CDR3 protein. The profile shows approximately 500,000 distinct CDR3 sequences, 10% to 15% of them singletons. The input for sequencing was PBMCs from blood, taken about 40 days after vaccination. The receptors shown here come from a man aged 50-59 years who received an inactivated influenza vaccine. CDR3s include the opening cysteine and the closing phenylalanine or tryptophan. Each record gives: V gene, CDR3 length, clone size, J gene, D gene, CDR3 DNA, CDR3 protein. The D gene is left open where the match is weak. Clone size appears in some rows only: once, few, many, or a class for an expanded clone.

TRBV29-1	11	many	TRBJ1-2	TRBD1	TGCATCTGGACAGGGGCGGATGGCTACACCTTC	CIWTGADGYTF
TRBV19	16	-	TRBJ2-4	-	TGTGCCAGTAGTATAGACCTGACAAGTTATATGGACATTCAGTACTTC	CASSIDLTSYMDIQYF
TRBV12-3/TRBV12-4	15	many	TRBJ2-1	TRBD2	TGTGCCAGCAGTTTAAGCGGGAGGTGGGACAATGAGCAGTTCTTC	CASSLSGRWDNEQFF
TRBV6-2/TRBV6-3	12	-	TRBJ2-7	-	TGTGCCAGCAGCAGAGACAGCAACGAGCAGTACTTC	CASSRDSNEQYF
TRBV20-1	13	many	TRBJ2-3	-	TGCAGTGCTAGAGATCTAAGCACAGATACGCAGTATTTT	CSARDLSTDTQYF
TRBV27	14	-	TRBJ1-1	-	TGTGCCAGCAGTTTATTAGGGGCTGAGACTGAAGCTTTCTTT	CASSLLGAETEAFF
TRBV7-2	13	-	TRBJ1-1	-	TGTGCCAGCAGCTTAGTCAGGAAGACTGAAGCTTTCTTT	CASSLVRKTEAFF
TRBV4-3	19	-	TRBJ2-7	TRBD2	TGCGCCAGCAGCCAAGAGGTCTCGGGTTCTAGCGGGAGCGGTTACGAGCAGTACTTC	CASSQEVSGSSGSGYEQYF
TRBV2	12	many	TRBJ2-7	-	TGTGCCAGCAGAGAGCATCTCTACGAGCAGTACTTC	CASREHLYEQYF
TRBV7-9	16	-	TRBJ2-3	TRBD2	TGTGCCAGCAGGGTATGGTCTAGCGGGAGTCAAGATACGCAGTATTTT	CASRVWSSGSQDTQYF
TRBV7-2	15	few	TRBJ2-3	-	TGTGCCAGCAGCTTAGCGTCGGGGAGCCCCCATACGCAGTATTTT	CASSLASGSPHTQYF
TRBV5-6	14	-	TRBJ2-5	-	TGTGCCCGCAGCTCCCGGCGGGTCCAAGAGACCCAGTACTTC	CARSSRRVQETQYF
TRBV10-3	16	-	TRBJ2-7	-	TGTGCCATCAGTGATGGAGGGAGGAAAAACTCCTACGAGCAGTACTTC	CAISDGGRKNSYEQYF
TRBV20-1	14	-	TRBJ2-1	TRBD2	TGCAGTGCTTCGACCGGGACTAGCGTTAATGAGCAGTTCTTC	CSASTGTSVNEQFF
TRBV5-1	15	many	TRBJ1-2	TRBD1	TGCGCCAGCAGCCCCGGGACAGGCGCTAACTATGGCTACACCTTC	CASSPGTGANYGYTF
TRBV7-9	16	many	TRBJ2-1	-	TGTGCCAGCAGCCCCTTTGGGGGGCTCCTGGATAATGAGCAGTTCTTC	CASSPFGGLLDNEQFF
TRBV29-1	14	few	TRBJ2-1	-	TGCAGCGTTGGTGGGGGTCTCGGTAACAATGAGCAGTTCTTC	CSVGGGLGNNEQFF
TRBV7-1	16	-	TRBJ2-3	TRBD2	TGTGCTAGGGCTACTAGCGGGAGGGCTGGCACAGATACGCAGTATTTT	CARATSGRAGTDTQYF
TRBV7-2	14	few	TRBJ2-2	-	TGTGCCAGCAGCTTGGCCAAAGACGTCGGGGAGCTGTTTTTT	CASSLAKDVGELFF
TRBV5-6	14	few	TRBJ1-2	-	TGTGCCAGCAGCTTGACTTCGGGCGCGGGGGGCTACACCTTC	CASSLTSGAGGYTF
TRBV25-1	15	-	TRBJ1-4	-	TGTGCCAGCAGTGAATATCAGGGGCCGATGGGAAAACTGTTTTTT	CASSEYQGPMGKLFF
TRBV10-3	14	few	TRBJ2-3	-	TGTGCCATCAGTGAGTCTTCCACGCGAGATACGCAGTATTTT	CAISESSTRDTQYF
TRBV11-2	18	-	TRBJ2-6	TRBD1	TGTGCCAGCAGCGCGCGGGACAGGGGATTCTCTGGGGCCAACGTCCTGACTTTC	CASSARDRGFSGANVLTF
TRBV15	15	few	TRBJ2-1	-	TGTGCCACCAGCAGAGAGCCGGACAGCTACAATGAGCAGTTCTTC	CATSREPDSYNEQFF
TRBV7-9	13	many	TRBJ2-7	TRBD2	TGTGCCAGCAGCCAGGGAGGGGTTTACGAGCAGTACTTC	CASSQGGVYEQYF
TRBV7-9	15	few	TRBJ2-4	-	TGTGCCAGCAGCTCCGAAGAAAAGGGGAAAAACATTCAGTACTTC	CASSSEEKGKNIQYF
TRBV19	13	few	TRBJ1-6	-	TGTGCCAGTAGAACGACCGCCGATTCACCCCTCCACTTT	CASRTTADSPLHF
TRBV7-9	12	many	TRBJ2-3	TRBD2	TGTGCCAGCAGCCACGGGACTACACCGCAGTATTTT	CASSHGTTPQYF
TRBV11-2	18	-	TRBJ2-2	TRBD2	TGTGCCAGCAGCCGACTAGCGGGAGCACCTTCGAACACCGGGGAGCTGTTTTTT	CASSRLAGAPSNTGELFF
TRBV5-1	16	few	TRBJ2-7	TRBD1	TGCGCCAGCAGCTTGGACACGGGACAGCGCCTCTACGAGCAGTACTTC	CASSLDTGQRLYEQYF
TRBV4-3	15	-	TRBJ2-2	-	TGCGCCAGCAGCCAAGATACTGCTCGGGGGTATGAGCTGTTTTTT	CASSQDTARGYELFF
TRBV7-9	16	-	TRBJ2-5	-	TGTGCCAGCAGCTTAGGGACCAAAGTAGCGGAGGAGACCCAGTACTTC	CASSLGTKVAEETQYF
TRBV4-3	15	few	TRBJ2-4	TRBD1	TGCGCCAGCAGCCACGCACGACAGGGGAAAAACATTCAGTACTTC	CASSHARQGKNIQYF
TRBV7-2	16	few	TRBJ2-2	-	TGTGCCAGCAGCCGCCAAGCGACATCTCAGACCGGGGAGCTGTTTTTT	CASSRQATSQTGELFF
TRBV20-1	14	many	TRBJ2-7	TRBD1	TGCAGTGCTAGAGATGAAGGGACAGGCGTCGAGCAGTACTTC	CSARDEGTGVEQYF
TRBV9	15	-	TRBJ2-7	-	TGTGCCAGCAGCGTAGCGGGGGAACTCTCCTACGAGCAGTACTTC	CASSVAGELSYEQYF
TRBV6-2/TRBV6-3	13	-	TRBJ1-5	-	TGTGCCAGCAGGGACACCCGCAATCAGCCCCAGCATTTT	CASRDTRNQPQHF
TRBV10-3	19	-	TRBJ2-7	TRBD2	TGTGCCATCAGTGAGTCTAGTTCATTAACGGGAGGGCGCCCCTACGAGCAGTACTTC	CAISESSSLTGGRPYEQYF
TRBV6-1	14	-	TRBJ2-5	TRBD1	TGTGCCAGCGGCATAACAGGGGGACTGCAGACCCAGTACTTC	CASGITGGLQTQYF
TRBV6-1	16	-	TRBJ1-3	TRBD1	TGTGCCAGCAGAGCGGCAGGGACAGTGTCTGGAAACACCATATATTTT	CASRAAGTVSGNTIYF
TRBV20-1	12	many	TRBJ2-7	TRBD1	TGCAGTGCTAGCCATGACAGGGCCGAGCAGTACTTC	CSASHDRAEQYF
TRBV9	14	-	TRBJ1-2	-	TGTGCCAGCAGCGTAGAGGGACTGGGCTATGGCTACACCTTC	CASSVEGLGYGYTF
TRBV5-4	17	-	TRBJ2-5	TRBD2	TGTGCCAGCAGCGCCGGGACTAGCGGGAGTGGGCAAGAGACCCAGTACTTC	CASSAGTSGSGQETQYF
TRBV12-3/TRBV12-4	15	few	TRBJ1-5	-	TGTGCCAGCAGTTTAAGAGGCTTAAGCAATCAGCCCCAGCATTTT	CASSLRGLSNQPQHF
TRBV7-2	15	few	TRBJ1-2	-	TGTGCCAGCAGCTTGGACAGCCGGTCCGGCTATGGCTACACCTTC	CASSLDSRSGYGYTF
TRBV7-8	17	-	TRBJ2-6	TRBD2	TGTGCCAGCAACCAGCGGGGGGGCCTGACAGGGGCCAACGTCCTGACTTTC	CASNQRGGLTGANVLTF
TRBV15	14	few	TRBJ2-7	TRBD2	TGTGCCACCAGCAGGGGCCTAGCGGGGGACGAGCAGTACTTC	CATSRGLAGDEQYF